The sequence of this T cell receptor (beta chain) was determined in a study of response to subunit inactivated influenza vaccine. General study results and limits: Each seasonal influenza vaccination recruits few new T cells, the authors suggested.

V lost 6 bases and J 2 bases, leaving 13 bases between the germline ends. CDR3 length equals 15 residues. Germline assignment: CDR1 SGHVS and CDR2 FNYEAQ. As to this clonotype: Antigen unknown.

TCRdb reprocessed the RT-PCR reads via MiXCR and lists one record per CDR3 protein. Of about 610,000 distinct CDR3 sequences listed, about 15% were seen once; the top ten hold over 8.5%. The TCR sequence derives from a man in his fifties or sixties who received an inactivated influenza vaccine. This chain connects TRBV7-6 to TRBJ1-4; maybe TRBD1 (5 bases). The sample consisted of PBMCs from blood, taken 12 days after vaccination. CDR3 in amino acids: CASSSSTVTNEKLFF. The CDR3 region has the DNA TGTGCCAGCAGTTCCTCGACAGTCACTAATGAAAAACTGTTTTTT.